The present T cell receptor beta chain was sequenced within a study of control samples from healthy donors and cancer patients. Sequenced by immunoSEQ multiplex PCR; TCRdb stores in-frame clones only, minus some. The table lists roughly 140,000 clones, approximately 91% of them singletons. Deletions cut 4 bases from V and 1 base from J, with 20 bases between. CDR1 and CDR2 from the germline V gene are MNHEY and SVGEGT. This CDR3 has 17 residues. The sample taken for sequencing was blood. J is TRBJ2-7 and V is TRBV6-2 or TRBV6-3; perhaps TRBD1 as D (5 bases). This TCR was sampled from a man aged 30 to 45 in good health. The CDR3: CASSSSVDTYRSYEQYF. The CDR3 DNA follows: TGTGCCAGCAGTTCCTCAGTGGACACTTACCGTTCCTACGAGCAGTACTTC.